These 18 T cell receptor beta chains share one sample of origin, sequenced in a study of cytomegalovirus exposure and HLA in healthy donors. The PCR was carried out with 60 Vbeta primers and 13 Jbeta primers. Produced via immunoSEQ multiplex PCR; TCRdb's table is partial and in-frame only. The sample holds 150,000 to 200,000 clones, approximately 80% seen once. Sequenced material: PBMCs. The source is a woman between 18 and 30 years old in good health and CMV-seronegative.

This sequence joins TRBV25-1 and TRBJ2-1; TRBD1 agrees at 11 bases. Trimming at V came to 7 bases and at J to 10 bases, leaving 18 bases not matched to a gene. The CDR3 covers 17 residues. The germline V gene has CDR1 MGHDK and CDR2 SYGVNS. DNA of the CDR3: TGTGCCAGCACCCCCAACCCCCTCGCGGACAGGGGGCGAGAGCAGTTCTTC. It translates to CASTPNPLADRGREQFF.

This sequence joins TRBV5-1 and TRBJ1-5; D not certain. The CDR3 extends over 18 amino acids. Trimming shortened V by 2 bases and J by 1 base, and 19 bases separated the two germline ends. CDR1 is SGHRS and CDR2 is YFSETQ in the germline V gene. The CDR3 DNA sequence: TGCGCCAGCAGCTTCCCCCGGCCGACCGCGGTCAGCAATCAGCCCCAGCATTTT. Translation: CASSFPRPTAVSNQPQHF.

V and J are TRBV11-3 and TRBJ1-1; D is unresolved. The germline gives CDR1 SGHNT, CDR2 YENEEA. The CDR3 is made up of 11 amino acids. The germline V and J ends were trimmed by 8 bases and 4 bases, with 8 bases remaining between them. CDR3 in amino acids: CASPGGTEAFF. The DNA for the CDR3 is TGTGCCAGCCCGGGAGGCACTGAAGCTTTCTTT.

This rearrangement joins TRBV6-5 to TRBJ2-2; 7 bases fit TRBD2. The germline CDR1 and CDR2 sequences are MNHEY and SVGAGI. J was trimmed by 4 bases and V by 0 bases; bases with no gene match: 5. This CDR3 has 16 residues. The CDR3 loop is CASSYSAGAPTGELFF. The CDR3 DNA sequence: TGTGCCAGCAGTTACTCTGCGGGAGCCCCCACCGGGGAGCTGTTTTTT.

CDR3 sequence: CASSWTGAGKQFF. Written as DNA, the CDR3 is TGTGCCAGCAGCTGGACAGGGGCTGGCAAGCAGTTCTTC. The rearrangement links TRBV28 to TRBJ2-1, with TRBD1 matching 9 bases. Germline CDR1 and CDR2: MDHEN and SYDVKM. V gave up 6 bases and J gave up 11 bases; unmatched junction bases: 8. There are 13 residues in the CDR3.

This chain links TRBV9 with TRBJ1-1, with 8 bases aligning to TRBD1. The trim removed 1 base at V and 5 bases at J, leaving 4 bases unmatched. The CDR3 runs to 14 residues. Germline V gene data show CDR1 as SGDLS and CDR2 as YYNGEE. CDR3 residues: CASSVIQGGTEAFF. The CDR3 DNA reads TGTGCCAGCAGCGTAATACAGGGGGGTACTGAAGCTTTCTTT.

This clone was observed a handful of times. The genes are TRBV7-2 and TRBJ2-1; the D gene is possibly TRBD2 (5 bases). The CDR3 totals 15 residues. Per germline, CDR1 SGHTA and CDR2 FQGNSA. Trimming stripped 1 base from V and 5 bases from J, with 12 bases between. CDR3 coding DNA: TGTGCCAGCAGCTTAGGATCCGGGCGGGACAATGAGCAGTTCTTC. Translating it yields CASSLGSGRDNEQFF.

The gene calls are TRBV13 and TRBJ1-1, with TRBD1 identical over 7 bases. Germline V CDR1 and CDR2: PRHDT, FYEKMQ (reference sequence). V gave up 4 bases and J gave up 0 bases; unmatched junction bases: 14. The CDR3 is 18 amino acids. The CDR3 coding sequence is TGTGCCAGCAGCTCCGCATCCCCGTCGACAGGGATGAACACTGAAGCTTTCTTT. This translates into CASSSASPSTGMNTEAFF.

V is TRBV5-1 and J is TRBJ2-7; 7 nucleotides line up with TRBD1. There are 15 residues in the CDR3. V trimming: 4 bases; J trimming: 2 bases; junction bases outside the gene matches: 9. The V gene's germline CDR1 is SGHRS and CDR2 YFSETQ. The CDR3 loop is CASSQGTAETYEQYF. CDR3 in DNA: TGCGCCAGCAGCCAAGGGACAGCCGAGACCTACGAGCAGTACTTC.

This clone was seen a handful of times. The V call is TRBV5-8, the J call TRBJ2-1; D might be TRBD2 (5 bases). The CDR3 covers 14 residues. The germline V and J ends were trimmed by 1 base and 2 bases, with 7 bases remaining between them. CDR1 and CDR2 from the germline V gene are SGHTS and YDEGEE. The chain's CDR3 is CASSLSGPYNEQFF. DNA of the CDR3: TGTGCCAGCAGCTTGAGCGGACCCTACAATGAGCAGTTCTTC.

This chain connects TRBV6-6 to TRBJ2-4; TRBD2 agrees at 7 bases. CDR3 length: 16 residues. V shed 0 bases, J shed 5 bases, and the junction held 7 bases outside the gene matches. The germline V gene has CDR1 MNHNY and CDR2 SVGAGI (reference sequence). CDR3: CASSYSLGGRENIQYF. The CDR3 nucleotides are TGTGCCAGCAGTTACTCCCTCGGCGGGAGAGAAAACATTCAGTACTTC.

The chain combines TRBV6-5 with TRBJ1-1, with D possibly being TRBD1 (5 bases). CDR3 length: 16 amino acids. Trimming left V 2 bases short and J 1 base short, with 14 bases between. Germline lookup yields CDR1 MNHEY and CDR2 SVGAGI. The CDR3: CASSYQTTVPNTEAFF. The CDR3 DNA reads as TGTGCCAGCAGTTACCAAACGACAGTTCCGAACACTGAAGCTTTCTTT.

J is TRBJ2-5 and V is TRBV6-1; the match to TRBD1 covers 8 bases. J lost 1 base, V lost 4 bases, and 5 bases had no gene match. Germline values: CDR1 MNHNS, CDR2 SASEGT. The CDR3 length is 15 residues. The CDR3 region is CASSGSTGGQETQYF. The CDR3 nucleotides read TGTGCCAGCAGTGGTTCCACAGGGGGCCAAGAGACCCAGTACTTC.

The chain uses TRBV5-8 and TRBJ1-3, with D tentatively TRBD1 (5 bases). This CDR3 is built from 13 residues. Germline-derived CDR1 and CDR2 are SGHTS and YDEGEE. Trimming left V 7 bases short and J 4 bases short, with 12 bases between. The DNA of the CDR3 is TGTGCCAGCGGACATTTGGCGGGAAACACCATATATTTT. Amino acids: CASGHLAGNTIYF. The full variable domain, its missing parts supplied by reference TRBV5-8 and TRBJ1-3, is EAGVTQSPTHLIKTRGQQATLRCSPISGHTSVYWYQQALGLGLQFLLWYDEGEERNRGNFPPRFSGRQFPNYSSELNVNALELEDSALYLCASGHLAGNTIYFGEGSWLTVV.

CDR3 sequence: CASSLVSDGEQFF. CDR3 nucleotides: TGTGCCAGCAGCTTAGTTAGCGACGGTGAGCAGTTCTTC. The rearrangement uses TRBV7-2 and TRBJ2-1, with a possible D match to TRBD2 (5 bases). Germline CDR1 is SGHTA and CDR2 is FQGNSA. This CDR3 contains 13 residues. The ends were cut back, 1 base at V and 9 bases at J, with 10 bases in the middle.

The CDR3 loop is CASSFYGGSNQPQHF. CDR3 nucleotide sequence: TGCGCCAGCAGCTTTTATGGGGGCAGCAATCAGCCCCAGCATTTT. This chain connects TRBV5-1 to TRBJ1-5; tentative D call: TRBD1 (6 bases). Trimming pared 2 bases from V and 1 base from J, leaving 10 bases between. The V gene's germline CDR1 is SGHRS and CDR2 YFSETQ. The CDR3 is 15 residues long.

The CDR3 nucleotides read TGTGCCAGCAGCAGCGGGAGACTCCACGAGCAGTACTTC. This gives the protein CASSSGRLHEQYF. V usage is TRBV5-6 and J usage is TRBJ2-7; 8 bases match TRBD2. Germline CDR1 reads SGHDT; CDR2 reads YYEEEE. J lost 5 bases, V lost 4 bases, and 5 bases had no gene match. The CDR3 is 13 amino acids. The full variable domain, its missing parts supplied by reference TRBV5-6 and TRBJ2-7, is DAGVTQSPTHLIKTRGQQVTLRCSPKSGHDTVSWYQQALGQGPQFIFQYYEEEERQRGNFPDRFSGHQFPNYSSELNVNALLLGDSALYLCASSSGRLHEQYFGPGTRLTVT.

V usage is TRBV5-5 and J usage is TRBJ1-1; D unclear. The CDR3 is made up of 13 amino acids. The germline V and J ends were trimmed by 3 bases and 1 base, with 7 bases remaining between them. The germline CDR1 and CDR2 sequences are SGHKS and YYEKEE (reference sequence). In nucleotides, the CDR3 is TGTGCCAGCAGCTGGTACAGGAACACTGAAGCTTTCTTT. Its translation is CASSWYRNTEAFF.